The T cell receptor (beta chain) described here comes from a study of shared clonotypes between healthy human individuals. Germline CDR1 and CDR2: SGHVS and FQNEAQ. This CDR3 region has 14 residues. Trimming took off 5 bases at V and 1 base at J, with 8 bases between the two ends. Naive CD8 populations comprised CD45RO-negative cells positively selected for CCR7, excluding terminally differentiated effector memory CD45RA+ cells. Generated by immunoSEQ multiplex PCR, the TCRdb table keeps only in-frame clones and is missing some. Counted here are over 2,000,000 clones, around 93% occurring once; the ten biggest clones make up approximately 1.7%.

The chain carries TRBV7-8 and TRBJ2-2; D possibly corresponds to TRBD2 (5 bases). This TCR came from a man younger than 30 in good health. Some clones in this sample may be carry-over from other donors' samples. The source material was naive CD8+ T cells from PBMCs. CDR3: CASSTSGNTGELFF. CDR3 bases: TGTGCCAGCAGCACGAGCGGGAACACCGGGGAGCTGTTTTTT.